This TCR beta chain was recorded in a study of OX40 agonist ivuxolimab in advanced cancers. Background on the study: The study gave patients intravenous ivuxolimab at 0.01 to 10 mg/kg every 2 weeks. Enrollees could have had prior anti-PD-1, anti-PD-L1 or anti-CTLA-4 therapy, which more than 30% had received.

This clone has a handful of counts. Clones were sequenced by immunoSEQ multiplex PCR, and TCRdb holds only the in-frame ones, with some missing. The sample includes under 85,000 clones, roughly 81% seen only once; the top ten take approximately 5%. The CDR3 consists of 14 residues. Looked up from germline, CDR1 is WSHSY and CDR2 is SAAADI. The germline V and J ends were trimmed by 3 bases and 9 bases, with 14 bases remaining between them. The chain employs TRBV10-2 and TRBJ1-4; D call uncertain. The material sequenced was CD4+ or CD8+ T cells sorted from blood, taken in a trial of the OX40 agonist ivuxolimab. The receptor comes from an adult with an advanced solid tumor such as melanoma, head and neck, liver or kidney cancer. DNA for the CDR3: TGCGCCAGCAGTGATGGACGGGGTTTTCAAAAACTGTTTTTT. Amino acid sequence: CASSDGRGFQKLFF.